A single sample gave rise to the 32 T cell receptor beta chains below, sequenced in a study of shared clonotypes between healthy human individuals. Sequenced by immunoSEQ multiplex PCR; TCRdb stores in-frame clones only, minus some. The sample shows millions of clones, more than 80% of them seen only once. The source material was naive CD4+ T cells sorted from blood. As to subset: CD45RA+ positively selected. These receptors came from a man aged 18 to 30 in good health.

The rearrangement uses TRBV19 and TRBJ2-1; 8 nucleotides match TRBD2. Germline V gives CDR1 LNHDA, CDR2 SQIVND (reference sequence). The length of the CDR3 is 16 residues. The ends lost 5 bases at V and 0 bases at J; junction bases unmatched: 6. CDR3 DNA sequence: TGTGCCAGTAGTCCCTTAGCGGGGAGCTCCTACAATGAGCAGTTCTTC. Amino acid sequence: CASSPLAGSSYNEQFF.

The chain uses TRBV4-2 and TRBJ2-1; 12 nucleotides match TRBD2. The CDR3 runs 15 residues. CDR1 and CDR2 from the germline V gene are LGHNA and YNFKEQ. V was clipped by 1 base and J by 7 bases; unmatched bases: 2. The chain's CDR3 is CASSQGTSGTNEQFF. The CDR3 coding sequence is TGTGCCAGCAGCCAAGGGACTAGCGGGACGAATGAGCAGTTCTTC.

This rearrangement joins TRBV6-5 to TRBJ2-1; D possibly uses TRBD1 or TRBD2 (5 bases each). V was trimmed by 8 bases and J by 9 bases, leaving 17 bases between them. CDR1 is MNHEY and CDR2 is SVGAGI in the germline V gene. This CDR3 contains 13 residues. In nucleotides, the CDR3 is TGTGCCAGCCTTCGGGGCCGGGGTGGTGAGCAGTTCTTC. It translates to CASLRGRGGEQFF.

This clone came up once. In nucleotides, the CDR3 is TGTGCCAGCAGTCAATTTGACAGGTGGGACACTGAAGCTTTCTTT. It yields the protein CASSQFDRWDTEAFF. This rearrangement joins TRBV6-1 to TRBJ1-1; D might be TRBD1 (6 bases). CDR3 length: 15 amino acids. V gave up 5 bases and J gave up 3 bases, with 16 bases separating them. Germline CDR1 reads MNHNS; CDR2 reads SASEGT.

The V gene is TRBV5-8, the J gene TRBJ2-3; TRBD2 matches at 10 bases. Germline loops: CDR1 SGHTS, CDR2 YDEGEE. The CDR3 contains 16 residues. Germline trimming cut 4 bases from V and 5 bases from J; bases unmatched to any gene: 10. CDR3 region: CASSPASGGALDTQYF. The CDR3 bases are TGTGCCAGCAGCCCGGCGAGCGGGGGGGCGTTAGATACGCAGTATTTT.

This chain joins TRBV29-1 and TRBJ2-2; 11 nucleotides line up with TRBD1. The CDR3 is 15 amino acids. V dropped 3 bases and J dropped 2; count of bases not matched to a gene: 2. Germline V gene data show CDR1 as SQVTM and CDR2 as ANQGSEA. The chain's CDR3 is CSVDGTGGNTGELFF. For the CDR3, the DNA is TGCAGCGTTGATGGGACAGGGGGAAACACCGGGGAGCTGTTTTTT.

V gene TRBV7-9 combines with J gene TRBJ1-4, with 10 bases that match TRBD1. This CDR3 contains 15 residues. With V trimmed by 6 bases and J by 8 bases, 9 bases remained unmatched. Looked up from germline, CDR1 is SEHNR and CDR2 is FQNEAQ (reference sequence). The chain's CDR3 is CASRSTGGAAEKLFF. The CDR3 region has the DNA TGTGCCAGCAGATCGACAGGGGGCGCAGCCGAAAAACTGTTTTTT.

This chain joins TRBV5-8 and TRBJ2-3; TRBD2 aligns across 7 bases. CDR1 is SGHTS, CDR2 YDEGEE, per germline. This CDR3 spans 17 amino acids. V lost 4 bases and J lost 2; bases outside the gene matches: 13. The CDR3 nucleotides read TGTGCCAGCAGCCGAAGGGAGGGGTTAAGTTCCACAGATACGCAGTATTTT. This translates into CASSRREGLSSTDTQYF. Filled out from reference TRBV5-8 and TRBJ2-3, the complete variable domain reads EAGVTQSPTHLIKTRGQQATLRCSPISGHTSVYWYQQALGLGLQFLLWYDEGEERNRGNFPPRFSGRQFPNYSSELNVNALELEDSALYLCASSRREGLSSTDTQYFGPGTRLTVL.

The rearrangement links TRBV5-1 to TRBJ2-1; TRBD1 is a possible D gene (8 bases). This CDR3 is built from 15 residues. Germline loops: CDR1 SGHRS, CDR2 YFSETQ. The V end lost 2 bases, the J end lost 10 bases, and 19 bases lay between the germline ends. In nucleotides, the CDR3 is TGCGCCAGCAGCTTTACAGGGGGGGTTGTACACGAGCAGTTCTTC. Translating it yields CASSFTGGVVHEQFF.

The V call is TRBV2, the J call TRBJ1-6; D gene uncertain. Germline values: CDR1 SNHLY, CDR2 FYNNEI. The CDR3 sequence is 14 residues long. V shed 8 bases and J shed 9 bases, with 17 bases lying between them. CDR3: CASRGGTEVSPLHF. As DNA, the CDR3 is TGTGCCAGCCGAGGTGGTACAGAAGTTTCACCCCTCCACTTT.

The sample holds one count of this clone. The J gene is TRBJ1-2, the V gene TRBV5-1, with 12 bases aligning to TRBD1. The junction had 15 bases not matched to a gene; V was cut back by 4 bases and J by 2 bases. The CDR3 loop spans 19 amino acids. Per the germline V gene, CDR1 is SGHRS and CDR2 is YFSETQ. The CDR3: CASSPQPAGQGAANYGYTF. The CDR3 region has the DNA TGCGCCAGCAGCCCCCAACCGGCGGGACAGGGGGCTGCGAACTATGGCTACACCTTC. The variable domain in full, completed from reference TRBV5-1 and TRBJ1-2, reads KAGVTQTPRYLIKTRGQQVTLSCSPISGHRSVSWYQQTPGQGLQFLFEYFSETQRNKGNFPGRFSGRQFSNSRSEMNVSTLELGDSALYLCASSPQPAGQGAANYGYTFGSGTRLTVV.

This clone was counted only a few times. This chain uses TRBV29-1 with TRBJ1-1, with D maybe TRBD1 (6 bases). CDR3 length equals 15 residues. Germline V lookup: CDR1 SQVTM, CDR2 ANQGSEA. V lost 5 bases, J lost 1 base, and 17 bases lay in between. The CDR3 protein is CSVNLGARTNTEAFF. Here the CDR3 DNA reads TGCAGCGTTAACCTGGGGGCGAGGACGAACACTGAAGCTTTCTTT. Variable domain in full (rest from reference TRBV29-1 and TRBJ1-1): SAVISQKPSRDICQRGTSLTIQCQVDSQVTMMFWYRQQPGQSLTLIATANQGSEATYESGFVIDKFPISRPNLTFSTLTVSNMSPEDSSIYLCSVNLGARTNTEAFFGQGTRLTVV.

The gene calls are TRBV7-9 and TRBJ1-1, with a tentative D call TRBD1 (5 bases). Trimming cost V 5 bases and J 1 base, with 8 bases left between them. This CDR3 has 13 amino acids. Germline values: CDR1 SEHNR, CDR2 FQNEAQ (reference sequence). CDR3 amino acids: CASSVRGNTEAFF. The CDR3 bases are TGTGCCAGCAGCGTGAGGGGGAACACTGAAGCTTTCTTT.

The chain has TRBV10-1 and TRBJ2-7, with 7 bases lining up with TRBD1. This CDR3 has 14 amino acids. Germline V gene data show CDR1 as WNHNN and CDR2 as SYGVQD (reference sequence). V dropped 0 bases and J dropped 6; count of bases not matched to a gene: 5. The CDR3 nucleotides are TGCGCCAGCAGTGAGTCGAAAGGGGGCGCCGAGCAGTACTTC. As protein: CASSESKGGAEQYF.

V gene TRBV5-5 combines with J gene TRBJ1-1; the D is unclear. The V gene lost 0 bases and the J gene lost 1 base, with 7 bases spanning the gap. This CDR3 region has 14 residues. Germline V gene sequence: CDR1 SGHKS, CDR2 YYEKEE (reference sequence). The CDR3 loop reads CASSLVVSNTEAFF. CDR3 nucleotide sequence: TGTGCCAGCAGCTTGGTGGTCTCGAACACTGAAGCTTTCTTT.

The V gene is TRBV5-1, the J gene TRBJ1-1, with D uncertain. The CDR3 contains 14 residues. V lost 0 bases and J lost 11, with 17 bases in between. In germline, CDR1 is SGHRS, CDR2 YFSETQ. DNA of the CDR3: TGCGCCAGCAGCTTGGGGGCCCCGAGTAGTTGGGCTTTCTTT. Translated, it gives CASSLGAPSSWAFF. The full variable domain, in which reference TRBV5-1 and TRBJ1-1 provide the parts outside the CDR3, is KAGVTQTPRYLIKTRGQQVTLSCSPISGHRSVSWYQQTPGQGLQFLFEYFSETQRNKGNFPGRFSGRQFSNSRSEMNVSTLELGDSALYLCASSLGAPSSWAFFGQGTRLTVV.

V gene TRBV5-1 combines with J gene TRBJ1-1; TRBD1 aligns across 7 bases. The CDR3 totals 14 residues. The V gene end was trimmed by 3 bases and the J gene end by 2 bases; junction bases not matched to a gene: 4. The germline gives CDR1 SGHRS, CDR2 YFSETQ. CDR3 in DNA: TGCGCCAGCAGCTCGGGACAGCATAACACTGAAGCTTTCTTT. Its protein product is CASSSGQHNTEAFF.

The chain carries TRBV28 and TRBJ1-2, with 9 bases aligning to TRBD1. The junction had 7 bases not matched to a gene; V was cut back by 5 bases and J by 3 bases. Per the germline V gene, CDR1 is MDHEN and CDR2 is SYDVKM. CDR3 length equals 15 residues. The CDR3 sequence: CASSPGTGYYYGYTF. The CDR3 DNA reads as TGTGCCAGCAGTCCCGGGACAGGGTATTACTATGGCTACACCTTC.

The rearrangement links TRBV4-3 to TRBJ2-6; D unresolved. Looked up from germline, CDR1 is LGHNA and CDR2 is YSLEER. The CDR3 has 16 amino acids. V was shortened by 4 bases and J by 1 base, with 11 bases between the two germline ends. CDR3 sequence reads: CASSPTKASGANVLTF. Here the CDR3 DNA reads TGCGCCAGCAGCCCCACTAAGGCTTCTGGGGCCAACGTCCTGACTTTC.

The chain joins TRBV28 to TRBJ2-1, with 11 bases fitting TRBD2. The V and J ends lost 8 bases and 3 bases, in that order; junction bases with no gene match: 3. The CDR3 is 14 residues long. Germline-derived CDR1 and CDR2 are MDHEN and SYDVKM. Here the CDR3 DNA reads TGTGCCAGCGCAACTAGCGGGGGCTACAATGAGCAGTTCTTC. Translation: CASATSGGYNEQFF.

The chain uses TRBV9 and TRBJ2-1; TRBD2 matches at 11 bases. Per germline, CDR1 SGDLS and CDR2 YYNGEE. Losses at the gene ends were 0 bases for V and 6 bases for J; bases not matched to a gene: 5. This CDR3 has 16 residues. The CDR3 here is CASSVGGLAGFNEQFF. CDR3 nucleotides: TGTGCCAGCAGCGTAGGAGGACTAGCGGGTTTCAATGAGCAGTTCTTC.

The chain has TRBV13 and TRBJ2-1; 9 nucleotides line up with TRBD2. The CDR3 loop spans 19 amino acids. V was clipped by 6 bases and J by 0 bases; unmatched bases: 15. Germline V CDR1 and CDR2: PRHDT, FYEKMQ (reference sequence). CDR3 nucleotide sequence: TGTGCCAGCAGTTCTCTAGCGGGAAATATACTAAGCTCCTACAATGAGCAGTTCTTC. It codes for CASSSLAGNILSSYNEQFF.

The V call is TRBV5-4, the J call TRBJ1-6; D perhaps matches TRBD1 (6 bases). The ends were cut back, 3 bases at V and 7 bases at J, with 14 bases in the middle. This CDR3 has 15 residues. In germline, CDR1 is SGHNT, CDR2 YYREEE (reference sequence). CDR3 sequence reads: CASSSGTKGNSPLHF. Here the CDR3 DNA reads TGTGCCAGCAGCTCCGGGACAAAAGGGAATTCACCCCTCCACTTT.

This clone has only a few counts. This CDR3 is CASSPSRLAGYYEQYF. The CDR3, as DNA: TGTGCCAGCAGCCCGAGTAGGCTAGCGGGATACTACGAGCAGTACTTC. The genes are TRBV7-8 and TRBJ2-7; 9 bases align to TRBD2. Unmatched junction bases numbered 11, after V lost 5 bases and J lost 3 bases. Germline V gives CDR1 SGHVS, CDR2 FQNEAQ. The CDR3 is 16 amino acids.

The rearrangement links TRBV6-1 to TRBJ1-6, with TRBD1 matching 7 bases. V was pared by 6 bases and J by 10 bases, with 9 bases of the junction left unmatched. CDR1 is MNHNS and CDR2 is SASEGT in the germline V gene. CDR3 length equals 14 residues. CDR3 sequence: CASSRQGNGSPLHF. For the CDR3, the DNA is TGTGCCAGCAGCCGACAGGGAAATGGGTCACCCCTCCACTTT.

As for this clone: Other nucleotide sequences in the sample specify the same CDR3. The chain links TRBV5-1 to TRBJ2-7, with D unclear. V was pared by 0 bases and J by 7 bases, with 11 bases between. Germline V CDR1 and CDR2: SGHRS, YFSETQ. The CDR3 is 13 residues long. The CDR3 region is CASSLGVGREQYF. In DNA, the CDR3 is TGCGCCAGCAGCTTGGGGGTTGGGCGGGAGCAGTACTTC. Supplemented by reference TRBV5-1 and TRBJ2-7, the full variable domain reads KAGVTQTPRYLIKTRGQQVTLSCSPISGHRSVSWYQQTPGQGLQFLFEYFSETQRNKGNFPGRFSGRQFSNSRSEMNVSTLELGDSALYLCASSLGVGREQYFGPGTRLTVT.

Comment on this clone: The sample carries other DNA sequences with the same CDR3. The rearrangement uses TRBV6-1 and TRBJ2-7; perhaps TRBD1 as D (5 bases). Germline-derived CDR1 and CDR2 are MNHNS and SASEGT. V was pared by 3 bases and J by 2 bases, with 8 bases between. The CDR3 contains 13 residues. Here the CDR3 DNA reads TGTGCCAGCAGTGATGGCAGGGCCTACGAGCAGTACTTC. This translates into CASSDGRAYEQYF.

Comments on this clone: At the DNA level, this CDR3 is encoded by other sequences in the same sample as well. The V call is TRBV5-1, the J call TRBJ2-5; the D call may be TRBD1 or TRBD2 (5 bases each). There are 15 residues in the CDR3. Germline lookup yields CDR1 SGHRS and CDR2 YFSETQ. V was clipped by 0 bases and J by 5 bases, with 14 bases between them. The CDR3 coding sequence is TGCGCCAGCAGCTTGGCCCTAACAGGCGGGGAGACCCAGTACTTC. Translating it yields CASSLALTGGETQYF.

A word on this clone: Compared with germline, one end of the junction differs, possibly owing to a read error. The chain couples TRBV7-9 to TRBJ2-1, with D hard to call. Per the germline V gene, CDR1 is SEHNR and CDR2 is FQNEAQ (reference sequence). This CDR3 region has 14 residues. CDR3 region: CASSVATTYNEQFF. The CDR3 DNA is TGTGCCAGCAGCGTAGCAACAACCTACAATGAGCAGTTCTTC.

The V gene is TRBV19, the J gene TRBJ1-5; 8 positions match TRBD1. The germline CDR1 and CDR2 sequences are LNHDA and SQIVND (reference sequence). The CDR3 sequence is 15 residues long. Trimming took 6 bases from V and 3 from J; bases not matched to a gene: 7. CDR3 sequence reads: CASSTDRGHNQPQHF. In DNA, the CDR3 is TGTGCCAGTAGCACTGACAGGGGACACAATCAGCCCCAGCATTTT.

The rearrangement joins TRBV19 to TRBJ2-5, with TRBD2 matching over 12 bases. Germline V CDR1 and CDR2: LNHDA, SQIVND (reference sequence). After removal of 3 bases from V and 4 bases from J, the junction contained 6 bases not matched to a gene. The CDR3 is 16 amino acids. The CDR3 coding sequence is TGTGCCAGTAGTATTCGGACTAGCGGGACCCGAGAGACCCAGTACTTC. This sequence encodes CASSIRTSGTRETQYF.

This clone appeared a single time. This chain connects TRBV28 to TRBJ2-7, with D tentatively TRBD2 (7 bases). CDR3 length: 16 residues. Looked up from germline, CDR1 is MDHEN and CDR2 is SYDVKM. V lost 8 bases and J 1 base, leaving 21 bases between the germline ends. CDR3 region: CASVPGGRGRSYEQYF. For the CDR3, the DNA is TGTGCCAGCGTCCCGGGGGGCAGGGGCAGGTCCTACGAGCAGTACTTC.